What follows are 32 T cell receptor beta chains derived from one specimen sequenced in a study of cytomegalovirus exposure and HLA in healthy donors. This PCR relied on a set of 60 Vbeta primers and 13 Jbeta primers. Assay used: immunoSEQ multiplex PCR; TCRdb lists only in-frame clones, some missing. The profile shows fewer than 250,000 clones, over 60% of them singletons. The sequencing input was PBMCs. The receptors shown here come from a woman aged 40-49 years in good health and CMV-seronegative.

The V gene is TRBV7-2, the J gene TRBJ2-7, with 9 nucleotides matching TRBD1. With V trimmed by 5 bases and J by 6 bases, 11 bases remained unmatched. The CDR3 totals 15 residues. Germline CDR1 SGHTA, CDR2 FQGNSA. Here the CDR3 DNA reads TGTGCCAGCAGCGCAATAACAGGGGGCTCAGGCGAGCAGTACTTC. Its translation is CASSAITGGSGEQYF.

The CDR3: CASSLDRVASGYTF. CDR3 bases: TGCGCCAGCAGCTTAGACAGGGTGGCGAGTGGCTACACCTTC. V and J are TRBV5-1 and TRBJ1-2; TRBD1 aligns across 7 bases. The germline V gene has CDR1 SGHRS and CDR2 YFSETQ. There are 14 residues in the CDR3. V trimming: 2 bases; J trimming: 7 bases; junction bases outside the gene matches: 8.

This CDR3 is CASSLVQGLGGKLFF. Here the CDR3 DNA reads TGTGCCAGCAGCTTAGTGCAGGGGCTGGGTGGAAAACTGTTTTTT. This chain connects TRBV7-9 to TRBJ1-4; D is perhaps TRBD1 (6 bases). The CDR3 contains 15 residues. V was cut by 1 base and J by 10 bases, with 16 bases left in between. Germline lookup yields CDR1 SEHNR and CDR2 FQNEAQ (reference sequence).

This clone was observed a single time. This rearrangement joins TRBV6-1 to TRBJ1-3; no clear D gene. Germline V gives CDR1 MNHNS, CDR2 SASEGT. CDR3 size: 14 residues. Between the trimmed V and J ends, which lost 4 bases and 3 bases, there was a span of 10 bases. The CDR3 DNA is TGTGCCAGCAGTGGCGGTGGAGGTGGAAACACCATATATTTT. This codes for CASSGGGGGNTIYF.

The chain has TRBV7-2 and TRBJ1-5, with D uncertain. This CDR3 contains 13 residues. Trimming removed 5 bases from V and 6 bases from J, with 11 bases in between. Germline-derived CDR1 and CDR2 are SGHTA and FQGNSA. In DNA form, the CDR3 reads TGTGCCAGCAGCCAGATTGGTCTTCAGCCCCAGCATTTT. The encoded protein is CASSQIGLQPQHF.

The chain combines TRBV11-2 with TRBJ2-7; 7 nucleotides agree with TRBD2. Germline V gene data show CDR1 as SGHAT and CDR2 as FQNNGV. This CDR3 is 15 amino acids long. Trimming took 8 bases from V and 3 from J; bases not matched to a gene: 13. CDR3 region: CASAPGPGGFYEQYV. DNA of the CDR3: TGTGCCAGCGCCCCGGGGCCGGGAGGTTTCTACGAGCAGTACGTC.

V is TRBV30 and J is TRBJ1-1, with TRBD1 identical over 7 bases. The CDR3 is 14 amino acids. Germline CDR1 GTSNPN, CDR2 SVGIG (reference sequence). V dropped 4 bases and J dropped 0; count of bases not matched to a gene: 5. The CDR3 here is CAWNSGQLNTEAFF. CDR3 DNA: TGTGCCTGGAATTCGGGACAGCTGAACACTGAAGCTTTCTTT.

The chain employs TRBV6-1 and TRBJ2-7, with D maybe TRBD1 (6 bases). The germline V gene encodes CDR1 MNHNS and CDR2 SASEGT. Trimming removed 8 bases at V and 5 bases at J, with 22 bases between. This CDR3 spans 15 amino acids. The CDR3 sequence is CASAKSRDIVNEQYV. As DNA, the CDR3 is TGTGCCAGCGCAAAGAGTAGGGACATAGTCAACGAGCAGTACGTC.

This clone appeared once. Here the CDR3 DNA reads TGCAGCGTTGAAGGGACCCTAGCGGGAGTGACAGATACGCAGTATTTT. Protein: CSVEGTLAGVTDTQYF. The chain uses TRBV29-1 and TRBJ2-3; 10 positions match TRBD2. The trim removed 1 base at V and 3 bases at J, leaving 7 bases unmatched. From germline, CDR1 is SQVTM and CDR2 ANQGSEA. CDR3 size: 16 residues.

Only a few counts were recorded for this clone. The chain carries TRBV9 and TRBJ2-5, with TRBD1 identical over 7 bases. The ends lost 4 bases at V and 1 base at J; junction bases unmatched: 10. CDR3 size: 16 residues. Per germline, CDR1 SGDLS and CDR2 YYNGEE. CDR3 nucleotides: TGTGCCAGCAGCCCCCGAGGGGGCCCGTTCCAAGAGACCCAGTACTTC. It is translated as CASSPRGGPFQETQYF.

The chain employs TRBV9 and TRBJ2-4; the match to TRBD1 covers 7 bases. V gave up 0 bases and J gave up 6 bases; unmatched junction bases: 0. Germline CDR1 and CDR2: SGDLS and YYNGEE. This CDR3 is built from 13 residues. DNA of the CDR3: TGTGCCAGCAGCGTAGGGACAGGAAACATTCAGTACTTC. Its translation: CASSVGTGNIQYF.

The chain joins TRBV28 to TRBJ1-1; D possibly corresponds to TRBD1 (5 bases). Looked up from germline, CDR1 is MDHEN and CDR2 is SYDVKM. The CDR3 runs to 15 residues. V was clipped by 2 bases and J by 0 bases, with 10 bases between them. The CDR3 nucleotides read TGTGCCAGCAGTTTAGAAGGGGTAATGAACACTGAAGCTTTCTTT. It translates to CASSLEGVMNTEAFF.

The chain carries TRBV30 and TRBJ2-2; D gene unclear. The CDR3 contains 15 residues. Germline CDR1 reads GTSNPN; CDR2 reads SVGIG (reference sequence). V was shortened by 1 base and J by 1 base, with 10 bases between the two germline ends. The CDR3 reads CAWSANSLNTGELFF. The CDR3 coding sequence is TGTGCCTGGAGTGCAAACAGCCTGAACACCGGGGAGCTGTTTTTT.

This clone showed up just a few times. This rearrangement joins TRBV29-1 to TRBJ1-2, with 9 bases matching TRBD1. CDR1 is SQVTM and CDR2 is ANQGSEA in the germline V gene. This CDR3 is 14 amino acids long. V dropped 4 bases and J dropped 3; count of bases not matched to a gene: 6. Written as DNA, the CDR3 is TGCAGCGTTGGAAGAGGGACAGGGCACTATGGCTACACCTTC. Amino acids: CSVGRGTGHYGYTF.

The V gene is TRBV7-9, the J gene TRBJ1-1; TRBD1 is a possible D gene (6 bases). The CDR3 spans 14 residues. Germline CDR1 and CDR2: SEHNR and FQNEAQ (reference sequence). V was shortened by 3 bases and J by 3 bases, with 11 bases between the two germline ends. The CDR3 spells CASSFGTTHTEAFF. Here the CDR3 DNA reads TGTGCCAGCAGCTTCGGGACAACTCACACTGAAGCTTTCTTT.

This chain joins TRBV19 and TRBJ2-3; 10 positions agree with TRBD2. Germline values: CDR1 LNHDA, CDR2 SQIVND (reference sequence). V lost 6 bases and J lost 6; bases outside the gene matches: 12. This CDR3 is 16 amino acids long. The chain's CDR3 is CASRTPGLAGDDTQYF. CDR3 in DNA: TGTGCCAGTAGGACCCCGGGGCTAGCGGGAGATGATACGCAGTATTTT.

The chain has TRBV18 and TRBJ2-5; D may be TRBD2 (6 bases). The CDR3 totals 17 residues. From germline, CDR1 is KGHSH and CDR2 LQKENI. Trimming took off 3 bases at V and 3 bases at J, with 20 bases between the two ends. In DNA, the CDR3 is TGTGCCAGCTCACCTCCCCCGAGAACGGGAGTGAAAGAGACCCAGTACTTC. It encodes CASSPPPRTGVKETQYF.

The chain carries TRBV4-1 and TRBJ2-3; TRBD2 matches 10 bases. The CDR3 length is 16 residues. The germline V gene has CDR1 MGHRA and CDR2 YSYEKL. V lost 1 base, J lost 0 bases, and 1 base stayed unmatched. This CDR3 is CASSQGLAGSTDTQYF. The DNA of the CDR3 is TGCGCCAGCAGCCAAGGACTAGCGGGTAGCACAGATACGCAGTATTTT.

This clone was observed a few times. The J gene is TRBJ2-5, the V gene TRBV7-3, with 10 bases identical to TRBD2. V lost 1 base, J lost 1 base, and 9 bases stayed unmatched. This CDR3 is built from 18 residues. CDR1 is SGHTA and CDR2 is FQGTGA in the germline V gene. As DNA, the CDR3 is TGTGCCAGCAGCTTAAGCGCACTAGCGGGAAATCGCCAAGAGACCCAGTACTTC. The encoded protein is CASSLSALAGNRQETQYF.

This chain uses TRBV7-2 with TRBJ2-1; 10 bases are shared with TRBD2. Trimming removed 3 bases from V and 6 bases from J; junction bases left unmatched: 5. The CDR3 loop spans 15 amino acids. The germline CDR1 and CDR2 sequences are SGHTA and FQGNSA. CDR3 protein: CASSFSGRLSNEQFF. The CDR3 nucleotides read TGTGCCAGCAGCTTTAGCGGGAGGTTGTCCAATGAGCAGTTCTTC.

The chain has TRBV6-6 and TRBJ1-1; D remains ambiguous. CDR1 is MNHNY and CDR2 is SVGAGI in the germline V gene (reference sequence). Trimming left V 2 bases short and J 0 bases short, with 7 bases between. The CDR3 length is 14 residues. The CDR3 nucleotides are TGTGCCAGCAGTTACGCGGGCCTGAACACTGAAGCTTTCTTT. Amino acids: CASSYAGLNTEAFF.

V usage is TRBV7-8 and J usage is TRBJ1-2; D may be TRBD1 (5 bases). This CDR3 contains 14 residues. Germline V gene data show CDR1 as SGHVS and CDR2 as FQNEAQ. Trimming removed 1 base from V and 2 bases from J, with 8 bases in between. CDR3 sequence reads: CASSLGGGNYGYTF. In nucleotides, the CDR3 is TGTGCCAGCAGCTTAGGGGGGGGAAACTATGGCTACACCTTC. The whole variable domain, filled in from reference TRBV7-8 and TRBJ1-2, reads GAGVSQSPRYKVAKRGQDVALRCDPISGHVSLFWYQQALGQGPEFLTYFQNEAQLDKSGLPSDRFFAERPEGSVSTLKIQRTQQEDSAVYLCASSLGGGNYGYTFGSGTRLTVV.

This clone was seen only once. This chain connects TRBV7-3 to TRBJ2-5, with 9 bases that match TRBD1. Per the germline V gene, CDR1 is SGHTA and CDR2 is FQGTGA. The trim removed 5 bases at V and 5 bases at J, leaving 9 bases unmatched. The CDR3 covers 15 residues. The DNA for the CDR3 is TGTGCCAGCAGCCCACAGGGGGCGGGTGGGGAGACCCAGTACTTC. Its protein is CASSPQGAGGETQYF.

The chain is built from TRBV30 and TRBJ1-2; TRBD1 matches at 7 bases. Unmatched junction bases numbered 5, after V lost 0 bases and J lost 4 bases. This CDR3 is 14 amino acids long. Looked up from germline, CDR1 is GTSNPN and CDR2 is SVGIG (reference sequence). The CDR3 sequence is CAWSVKGAGYGYTF. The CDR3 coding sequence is TGTGCCTGGAGTGTAAAGGGGGCCGGCTATGGCTACACCTTC.

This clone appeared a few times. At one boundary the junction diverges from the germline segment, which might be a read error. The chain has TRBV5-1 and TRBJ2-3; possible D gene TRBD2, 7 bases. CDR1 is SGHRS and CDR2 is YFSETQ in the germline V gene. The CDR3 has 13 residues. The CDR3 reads CASSVGGPDTQYF. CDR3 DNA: TGCGCCAGCAGCGTCGGGGGGCCCGATACGCAGTACTTT.

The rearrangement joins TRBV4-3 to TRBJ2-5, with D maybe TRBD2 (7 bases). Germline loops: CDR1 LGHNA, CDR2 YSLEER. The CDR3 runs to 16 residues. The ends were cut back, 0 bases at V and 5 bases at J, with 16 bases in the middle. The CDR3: CASSQDRQGGAETQYF. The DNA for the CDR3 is TGCGCCAGCAGCCAAGATCGGCAAGGGGGGGCCGAGACCCAGTACTTC.

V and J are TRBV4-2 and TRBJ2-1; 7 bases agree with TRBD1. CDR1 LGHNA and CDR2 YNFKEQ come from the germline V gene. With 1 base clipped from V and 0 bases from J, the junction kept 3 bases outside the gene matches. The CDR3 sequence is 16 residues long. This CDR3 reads CASSQGDSFSYNEQFF. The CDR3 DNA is TGTGCCAGCAGCCAAGGGGACAGCTTCTCCTACAATGAGCAGTTCTTC.

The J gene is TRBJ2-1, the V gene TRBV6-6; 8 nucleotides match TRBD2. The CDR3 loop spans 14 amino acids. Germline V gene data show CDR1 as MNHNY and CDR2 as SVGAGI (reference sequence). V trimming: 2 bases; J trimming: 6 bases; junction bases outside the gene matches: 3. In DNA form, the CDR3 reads TGTGCCAGCAGTTACGGGCTAGCGGGCAATGAGCAGTTCTTC. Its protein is CASSYGLAGNEQFF.

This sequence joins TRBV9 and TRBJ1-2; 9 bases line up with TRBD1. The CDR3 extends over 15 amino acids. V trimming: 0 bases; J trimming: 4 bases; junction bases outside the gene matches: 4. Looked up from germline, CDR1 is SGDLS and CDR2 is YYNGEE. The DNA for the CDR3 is TGTGCCAGCAGCGTAGAGGGACAGGGCAGCTATGGCTACACCTTC. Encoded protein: CASSVEGQGSYGYTF. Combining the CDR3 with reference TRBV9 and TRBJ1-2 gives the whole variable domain DSGVTQTPKHLITATGQRVTLRCSPRSGDLSVYWYQQSLDQGLQFLIQYYNGEERAKGNILERFSAQQFPDLHSELNLSSLELGDSALYFCASSVEGQGSYGYTFGSGTRLTVV.

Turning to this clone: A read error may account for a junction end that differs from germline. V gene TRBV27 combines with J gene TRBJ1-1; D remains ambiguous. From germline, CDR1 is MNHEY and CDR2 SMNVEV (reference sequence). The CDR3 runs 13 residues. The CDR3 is CASSRPSHSESFF. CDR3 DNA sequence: TGTGCCAGCAGTCGCCCCTCACACAGTGAATCTTTCTTT.

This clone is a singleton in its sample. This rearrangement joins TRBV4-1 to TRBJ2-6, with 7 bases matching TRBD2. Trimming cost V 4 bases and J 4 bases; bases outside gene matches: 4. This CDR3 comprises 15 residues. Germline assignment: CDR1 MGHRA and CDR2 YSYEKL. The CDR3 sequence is CASSLGGSGANVLTF. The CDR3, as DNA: TGCGCCAGCAGCCTGGGGGGGTCCGGGGCCAACGTCCTGACTTTC.

The CDR3 spells CASSQTGQSNYGYTF. The DNA for the CDR3 is TGCGCCAGCAGCCAAACGGGACAGTCTAACTATGGCTACACCTTC. The chain employs TRBV4-1 and TRBJ1-2; TRBD1 agrees at 7 bases. Germline trimming cut 2 bases from V and 0 bases from J; bases unmatched to any gene: 3. This CDR3 is 15 amino acids long. Germline-derived CDR1 and CDR2 are MGHRA and YSYEKL.